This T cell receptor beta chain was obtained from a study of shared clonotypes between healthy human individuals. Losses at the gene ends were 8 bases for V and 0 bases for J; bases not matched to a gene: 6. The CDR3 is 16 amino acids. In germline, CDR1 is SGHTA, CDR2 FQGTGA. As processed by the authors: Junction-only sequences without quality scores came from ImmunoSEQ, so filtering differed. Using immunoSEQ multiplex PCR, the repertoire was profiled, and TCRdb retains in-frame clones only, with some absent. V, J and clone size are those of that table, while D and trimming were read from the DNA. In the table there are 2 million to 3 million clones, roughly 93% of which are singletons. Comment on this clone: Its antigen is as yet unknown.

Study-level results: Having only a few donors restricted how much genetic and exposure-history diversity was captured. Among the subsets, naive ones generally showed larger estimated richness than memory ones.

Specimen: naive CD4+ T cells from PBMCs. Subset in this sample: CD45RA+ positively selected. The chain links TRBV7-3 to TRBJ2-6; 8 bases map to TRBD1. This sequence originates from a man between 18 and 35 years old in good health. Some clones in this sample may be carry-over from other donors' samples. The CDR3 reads CASGQGGRSGANVLTF. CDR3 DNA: TGTGCCAGCGGACAGGGAGGCCGCTCTGGGGCCAACGTCCTGACTTTC.